This entry lists 32 T cell receptor beta chains sequenced from one sample in a study of tumor-infiltrating lymphocytes in primary liver carcinoma. From about 490 ng of total RNA, TCR beta-specific cDNA was reverse-transcribed using a constant-region primer. A slightly modified ARM-PCR protocol with three nested multiplex PCR rounds produced these TCR beta libraries. With TRBV1-TRBV30 forward primers and a C-beta reverse primer, the first two PCR rounds were run for approximately 10 cycles each. TCRdb called the multiplex PCR reads again in MiXCR, with one record for every CDR3 protein. The data hold approximately 64,000 distinct CDR3 sequences, with 71% observed a single time. The tissue used was unsorted bulk material of about 19-33 mg. RNA and DNA were co-extracted from it with the AllPrep DNA/RNA mini kit. Sequenced: liver tumor tissue from sampling region 4. Subset meaning: tumor region T4, right-lateral pole. The receptors stem from a man between 40 and 49 years old with primary liver carcinoma and hepatitis B virus infection.

Turning to this clonotype: The junction shows a germline mismatch at one end, possibly a read error. The rearrangement joins TRBV29-1 to TRBJ1-1; D unresolved. The CDR3 loop spans 14 amino acids. CDR1 is SQVTM and CDR2 is ANQGSEA in the germline V gene. This CDR3 is CSASLRISNAEAFF. CDR3 sequence (DNA): TGCAGCGCTAGTTTGAGGATCTCGAACGCTGAAGCTTTCTTT.

Comments on this clonotype: The germline gene is not matched at one end of the junction; a read error may be the cause. This chain connects TRBV5-1 to TRBJ2-5, with D hard to call. The CDR3 is 14 amino acids. Germline loops: CDR1 SGHRS, CDR2 YFSETQ. The chain's CDR3 is CASILDRVQETQYF. DNA of the CDR3: TGCGCCAGCATCTTGGACCGCGTCCAAGAGACCCAGTACTTC.

In DNA form, the CDR3 reads TGTGCCAGTAGCGCCAGCGCAAATACGCAGTATTTT. It specifies CASSASANTQYF. The rearrangement joins TRBV11-2 to TRBJ2-3, with TRBD2 as a possible D gene (5 bases). Looked up from germline, CDR1 is SGHAT and CDR2 is FQNNGV. Trimming shortened V by 9 bases and J by 7 bases, and 14 bases separated the two germline ends. The CDR3 has 12 amino acids.

The V gene is TRBV28, the J gene TRBJ2-1; TRBD2 matches 10 bases. With 7 bases clipped from V and 7 bases from J, the junction kept 13 bases outside the gene matches. Germline CDR1 is MDHEN and CDR2 is SYDVKM. CDR3 length equals 16 residues. This chain's CDR3 is CASIPAERGGYNEQFF. CDR3 sequence (DNA): TGTGCCAGCATCCCCGCGGAGCGGGGGGGCTATAATGAGCAGTTCTTC.

On this clonotype itself: The CDR3 does not end in the conserved phenylalanine or tryptophan, so this is likely a read error. The chain joins TRBV11-2 to TRBJ1-1, with D maybe TRBD1 (5 bases). The CDR3 is 16 amino acids. V lost 5 bases and J lost 8, with 24 bases in between. Germline CDR1 reads SGHAT; CDR2 reads FQNNGV. CDR3: CASSRGRVGVFTEAFS. The CDR3 nucleotides are TGTGCCAGCAGCCGAGGTAGGGTAGGGGTCTTCACCGAAGCTTTCTCT.

This clonotype was counted only a few times. No conserved phenylalanine or tryptophan is present at the end of the CDR3, so a read error is the likely explanation. J is TRBJ2-7 and V is TRBV6-2 or TRBV6-3; D unclear. The germline CDR1 and CDR2 sequences are MNHEY and SVGEGT. The CDR3 length is 14 residues. Trimming shortened V by 2 bases and J by 4 bases, and 12 bases separated the two germline ends. The CDR3 DNA reads TGTGCCAGCAGTTACGGGTCTCCTCGGTACGAGCAGTACCTC. This encodes CASSYGSPRYEQYL.

A few counts support this clonotype. It may be a read error: a sequence one base away is much more abundant. The V and J genes are TRBV7-9 and TRBJ2-2; TRBD1 might be the D (5 bases). The CDR3 runs to 15 residues. CDR1 is SEHNR, CDR2 FQNEAQ, per germline (reference sequence). With 5 bases removed from V and 6 bases from J, the gap between germline ends came to 16 bases. The CDR3 loop reads CASSPGQGNAGELFF. The CDR3 DNA follows: TGTGCCAGCAGCCCCGGGCAGGGTAACGCCGGGGAGCTGTTTTTT.

Of note for this clonotype: This clone may be a read error of a much larger clone one base away. The chain recombines TRBV4-2 with TRBJ2-3; no clear D gene. Germline CDR1 reads LGHNA; CDR2 reads YNFKEQ. V dropped 4 bases and J dropped 0 bases, with 11 bases sitting between them. This CDR3 region has 15 residues. The CDR3 reads CASSLRRQSTDTQYF. DNA for the CDR3: TGTGCCAGCAGCCTAAGAAGGCAGAGCACAGATACGCAGTATTTT.

For this clonotype: Lacking the conserved final phenylalanine or tryptophan, this CDR3 likely reflects a read error. The chain employs TRBV11-2 and TRBJ2-1; 7 nucleotides agree with TRBD1. The V segment lost 1 base and the J segment 9 bases; nucleotides outside the gene matches: 9. The CDR3 is made up of 15 amino acids. Germline V gene sequence: CDR1 SGHAT, CDR2 FQNNGV. CDR3 residues: CASSLVRAGGGEQFL. In DNA form, the CDR3 reads TGTGCCAGCAGCTTAGTGAGGGCAGGGGGTGGTGAGCAGTTCTTA.

On this clonotype: One end of the junction fails to match germline, which may point to a read error. V is TRBV4-2 and J is TRBJ2-3, with a possible D match to TRBD2 (7 bases). The germline CDR1 and CDR2 sequences are LGHNA and YNFKEQ. The CDR3 is 16 residues long. The CDR3 spells CASSREGGGYTDMQYF. In DNA, the CDR3 is TGTGCCAGTAGCCGGGAAGGGGGGGGGTACACAGATATGCAGTATTTT.

J is TRBJ2-7 and V is TRBV29-1; D is undetermined. This CDR3 is built from 12 residues. CDR1 and CDR2 from the germline V gene are SQVTM and ANQGSEA. V lost 7 bases and J 0 bases, leaving 10 bases between the germline ends. The CDR3 DNA follows: TGCAGCGCCAAAGGCAACTCCTACGAGCAGTACTTC. Translated: CSAKGNSYEQYF.

Turning to this clonotype: This may come from a read error, since a much larger clone is one base off. The rearrangement uses TRBV10-1 and TRBJ2-4; 8 positions match TRBD2. Germline trimming cut 6 bases from V and 2 bases from J; bases unmatched to any gene: 9. CDR3 length equals 16 residues. Germline V gene data show CDR1 as WNHNN and CDR2 as SYGVQD (reference sequence). The CDR3 nucleotides read TGCGCCAGCAGCACAGTAGCGGGAAGGACCAAAAACATTCAGTACTTC. It encodes CASSTVAGRTKNIQYF.

Concerning this clonotype: Here the CDR3 omits its conserved ending phenylalanine or tryptophan, so a read error is the likely source. The gene calls are TRBV29-1 and TRBJ2-7; 7 bases match TRBD1. The V gene end was trimmed by 6 bases and the J gene end by 7 bases; junction bases not matched to a gene: 15. In germline, CDR1 is SQVTM, CDR2 ANQGSEA. CDR3 length: 14 residues. The CDR3 sequence is CSVPDRVDRVEQYL. The CDR3 DNA sequence: TGCAGCGTCCCAGACAGGGTGGATCGGGTTGAGCAGTACCTC.

Concerning this clonotype itself: This sequence may be a read error, since a much larger clone differs from it by one base. V usage is TRBV12-3 or TRBV12-4 and J usage is TRBJ2-3; D remains ambiguous. The CDR3 is 15 residues long. Trimming pared 11 bases from V and 2 bases from J, leaving 20 bases between. The CDR3 DNA follows: TGTGCCGGCACCCTGAGAGGAGAAAACACAGATACGCAGTATTTT. Protein: CAGTLRGENTDTQYF.

With respect to this clonotype: A clone one base away is much larger, so this may be a read error. The J gene is TRBJ2-2, the V gene TRBV4-2; D assignment may be TRBD1 or TRBD2 (5 bases each). The CDR3 covers 15 residues. The germline gives CDR1 LGHNA, CDR2 YNFKEQ. In DNA form, the CDR3 reads TGTGTCAGCAGCCAAACCCGGGGCACAACCGGGGAGCTGTTTTTT. This codes for CVSSQTRGTTGELFF.

This clonotype was observed a single time. V usage is TRBV11-2 and J usage is TRBJ2-2; D is unclear. The CDR3 is 18 residues long. Germline values: CDR1 SGHAT, CDR2 FQNNGV. V was cut by 7 bases and J by 8 bases, with 29 bases left in between. The CDR3 region has the DNA TGTGCCAGCATCATCACCGCTACATGGACGGTGGAGACTGGGGAGCTGTTTTTT. It yields the protein CASIITATWTVETGELFF.

Only one count was recorded for this clonotype. V and J are TRBV6-1 and TRBJ1-5; D gene uncertain. The germline V gene has CDR1 MNHNS and CDR2 SASEGT. The CDR3 is 15 amino acids. The germline V and J ends were trimmed by 6 bases and 5 bases, with 17 bases remaining between them. The CDR3 region has the DNA TGTGCCAGCAGATCTCGGGGATATCTGGATCAGCCCCAGCATTTT. Amino acid sequence: CASRSRGYLDQPQHF.

Points on this clonotype: A much larger clone differs from this one at a single base, so this may be a read error. The CDR3 does not close with the conserved phenylalanine or tryptophan, likely indicating a read error. The chain couples TRBV29-1 to TRBJ2-2; D ambiguous. Trimming left V 4 bases short and J 0 bases short, with 6 bases between. The CDR3 covers 13 residues. Germline-derived CDR1 and CDR2 are SQVTM and ANQGSEA. The CDR3 region has the DNA TGCAGCGTTGCTGGGACGAACACCGGGGAGCTGTTTCTT. Its protein product is CSVAGTNTGELFL.

As concerns this clonotype: At one of its ends the junction is not consistent with the germline gene, which may arise from a read error. The rearrangement links TRBV6-2 or TRBV6-3 to TRBJ2-7; no firm D call. This CDR3 comprises 13 residues. Germline values: CDR1 MNHEY, CDR2 SVGEGT. Written as DNA, the CDR3 is TGTACCAGCAGTTACCCGTATTCCTACGAGCAGTACTTC. Amino acid sequence: CTSSYPYSYEQYF.

A remark on this clonotype: Since no conserved phenylalanine or tryptophan closes the CDR3, a read error is the likely cause. The genes are TRBV29-1 and TRBJ2-1; tentatively, D is TRBD1 (6 bases). Germline V gene sequence: CDR1 SQVTM, CDR2 ANQGSEA. The CDR3 is 13 residues long. V was cut by 8 bases and J by 5 bases, with 16 bases left in between. CDR3 DNA sequence: TGCAGCCTACCGGGACAAGGGGACAATGAGCAGTTCTCC. Translated, it gives CSLPGQGDNEQFS.

The chain has TRBV29-1 and TRBJ2-3; maybe TRBD2 (6 bases). V gave up 3 bases and J gave up 2 bases, with 15 bases separating them. The CDR3 runs 15 residues. Germline V gene lookup returns CDR1 SQVTM and CDR2 ANQGSEA. CDR3 region: CSVEGGVDITDTQYF. CDR3 nucleotides: TGCAGCGTTGAGGGCGGGGTCGACATCACAGATACGCAGTATTTT.

The sample holds many counts of this clonotype. The chain has TRBV11-2 and TRBJ1-2; the D gene is possibly TRBD1 (5 bases). Germline V CDR1 and CDR2: SGHAT, FQNNGV. V was cut by 0 bases and J by 4 bases, with 18 bases left in between. There are 17 residues in the CDR3. The CDR3 spells CASSLDPIRALRYGYTF. The CDR3 DNA is TGTGCCAGCAGCTTAGATCCGATCAGGGCGCTGCGCTATGGCTACACCTTC.

In nucleotides, the CDR3 is TGCGCCAGCAGCCAAGCGGCGGGACAGGGTGCAATTAATGAAAAACTGTTTTTT. It translates to CASSQAAGQGAINEKLFF. The V and J genes are TRBV4-1 and TRBJ1-4; 9 bases map to TRBD1. V was clipped by 1 base and J by 4 bases; unmatched bases: 10. This CDR3 is 18 amino acids long. Germline values: CDR1 MGHRA, CDR2 YSYEKL.

The chain recombines TRBV29-1 with TRBJ1-2; D perhaps matches TRBD1 (5 bases). The CDR3 totals 18 residues. Germline V gene sequence: CDR1 SQVTM, CDR2 ANQGSEA. Trimming took off 4 bases at V and 0 bases at J, with 24 bases between the two ends. For the CDR3, the DNA is TGCAGCGTTGGGACACTAACAGGAACTCAAGTGGCTAACTATGGCTACACCTTC. Amino acids: CSVGTLTGTQVANYGYTF.

Of note for this clonotype: One end of the junction is discordant with germline, which a read error may explain. This sequence joins TRBV11-2 and TRBJ2-7; TRBD2 might be the D (6 bases). CDR3 length: 16 residues. The V gene's germline CDR1 is SGHAT and CDR2 FQNNGV. The CDR3 loop is CASSFIRRAIHNEQYF. The CDR3 nucleotides are TGCGCCAGCAGCTTCATACGGAGGGCCATACATAACGAGCAGTACTTC.

About this clonotype itself: One end of the junction does not line up with germline, which may come from a read error. The chain recombines TRBV5-1 with TRBJ2-6, with 8 positions matching TRBD1. The CDR3 is 17 residues long. CDR1 is SGHRS and CDR2 is YFSETQ in the germline V gene. Here the CDR3 DNA reads TGCGCCAGCAGCCTGGTCGGACAGGGAGGTGGGGCCAACCTCCTGACTTTC. This codes for CASSLVGQGGGANLLTF. Variable domain in full (rest from reference TRBV5-1 and TRBJ2-6): KAGVTQTPRYLIKTRGQQVTLSCSPISGHRSVSWYQQTPGQGLQFLFEYFSETQRNKGNFPGRFSGRQFSNSRSEMNVSTLELGDSALYLCASSLVGQGGGANLLTFGAGSRLTVL.

This clonotype was picked up one time. The junction differs from germline at one of its ends, possibly a read error. The chain uses TRBV2 and TRBJ2-7; TRBD1 might be the D (6 bases). The length of the CDR3 is 15 residues. Germline V gene data show CDR1 as SNHLY and CDR2 as FYNNEI. The CDR3 DNA reads as TGTGCTAGCAGTGAGAACAGGGCGGCCTCCTACGAGCACTACTTC. Protein sequence: CASSENRAASYEHYF. Full variable domain (outside the CDR3, taken from reference TRBV2 and TRBJ2-7): EPEVTQTPSHQVTQMGQEVILRCVPISNHLYFYWYRQILGQKVEFLVSFYNNEISEKSEIFDDQFSVERPDGSNFTLKIRSTKLEDSAMYFCASSENRAASYEHYFGPGTRLTVT.

J is TRBJ1-6 and V is TRBV7-3, with D uncertain. The germline V gene has CDR1 SGHTA and CDR2 FQGTGA. Trimming removed 5 bases at V and 3 bases at J, with 8 bases between. The CDR3 is 14 amino acids. The CDR3 loop reads CASSQNSYNSPLHF. The CDR3 region has the DNA TGTGCCAGCAGCCAAAACAGCTATAATTCACCCCTCCACTTT.

This clonotype was observed a single time. The chain couples TRBV29-1 to TRBJ2-1; maybe TRBD2 (5 bases). Per the germline V gene, CDR1 is SQVTM and CDR2 is ANQGSEA. The CDR3 sequence is 14 residues long. The V and J ends lost 4 bases and 11 bases respectively, with 21 bases between them. Written as DNA, the CDR3 is TGCAGCGTTGCCAAGAGCGTGAGGGATAATAAGCAGTTCTTC. Its translation: CSVAKSVRDNKQFF.

Notes on this clonotype: Here the CDR3 omits its conserved ending phenylalanine or tryptophan, so a read error is the likely source. The chain links TRBV4-3 to TRBJ2-3, with a possible D match to TRBD1 (7 bases). This CDR3 is 14 amino acids long. Germline CDR1 is LGHNA and CDR2 is YSLEER. This CDR3 reads CASSQGGASDTQYL. In nucleotides, the CDR3 is TGTGCCAGCAGTCAGGGGGGTGCATCAGACACGCAGTATCTT.

Concerning this clonotype: The junction shows a germline mismatch at one end, possibly a read error. The chain combines TRBV11-2 with TRBJ2-7; D could derive from TRBD1 or TRBD2 (5 bases each). This CDR3 is built from 13 residues. CDR1 and CDR2 from the germline V gene are SGHAT and FQNNGV. The CDR3 DNA reads as TGTGCCAGCAGCTTGGCGACAGACTACAAGCAGTGCTTC. Encoded protein: CASSLATDYKQCF.

A remark on this clonotype: An end of the junction differs from the germline gene, which may be a read error. This rearrangement joins TRBV7-8 to TRBJ2-1; no firm D call. Germline V gives CDR1 SGHVS, CDR2 FQNEAQ. CDR3 length: 16 amino acids. The CDR3 nucleotides are TGTGCCAGCAACTCTGACTTCGGCGGCACCTACAATGAGCAGTCCTTC. It yields the protein CASNSDFGGTYNEQSF.